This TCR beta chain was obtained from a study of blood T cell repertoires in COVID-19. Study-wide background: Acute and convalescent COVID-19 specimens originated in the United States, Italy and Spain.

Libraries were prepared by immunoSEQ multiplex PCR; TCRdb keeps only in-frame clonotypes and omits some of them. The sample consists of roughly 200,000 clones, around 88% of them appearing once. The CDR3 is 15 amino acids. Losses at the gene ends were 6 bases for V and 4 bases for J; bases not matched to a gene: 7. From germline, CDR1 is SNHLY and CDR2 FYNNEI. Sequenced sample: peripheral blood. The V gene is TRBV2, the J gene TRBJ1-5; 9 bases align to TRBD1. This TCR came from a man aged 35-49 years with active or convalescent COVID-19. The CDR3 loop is CASRGQGSSNQPQHF. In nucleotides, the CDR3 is TGTGCCAGCAGAGGACAGGGGTCATCAAATCAGCCCCAGCATTTT.